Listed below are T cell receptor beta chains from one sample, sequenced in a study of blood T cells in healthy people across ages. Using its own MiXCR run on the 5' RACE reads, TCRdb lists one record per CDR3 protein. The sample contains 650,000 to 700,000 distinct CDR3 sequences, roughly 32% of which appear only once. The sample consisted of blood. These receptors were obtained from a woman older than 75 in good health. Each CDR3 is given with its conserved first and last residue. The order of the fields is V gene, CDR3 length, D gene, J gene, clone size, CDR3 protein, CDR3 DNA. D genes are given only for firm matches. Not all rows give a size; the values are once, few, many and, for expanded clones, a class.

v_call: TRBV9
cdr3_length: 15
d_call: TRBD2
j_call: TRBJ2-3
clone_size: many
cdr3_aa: CASKPGRGGTYPQYF
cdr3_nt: TGTGCCAGCAAGCCTGGGCGGGGGGGTACCTACCCGCAGTATTTT

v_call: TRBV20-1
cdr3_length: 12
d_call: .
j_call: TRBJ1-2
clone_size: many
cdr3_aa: CSAFPPNYGYTF
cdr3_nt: TGCAGTGCTTTCCCACCTAACTATGGCTACACCTTC

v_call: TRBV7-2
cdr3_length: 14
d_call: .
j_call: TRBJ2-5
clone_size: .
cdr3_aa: CASSQGPIRETQYF
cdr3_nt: TGTGCCAGCAGCCAGGGTCCAATACGAGAGACCCAGTACTTC

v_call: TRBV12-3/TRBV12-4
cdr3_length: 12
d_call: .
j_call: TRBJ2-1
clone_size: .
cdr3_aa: CASSSGDNEQFF
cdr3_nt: TGTGCCAGCAGTTCGGGGGACAATGAGCAGTTCTTC

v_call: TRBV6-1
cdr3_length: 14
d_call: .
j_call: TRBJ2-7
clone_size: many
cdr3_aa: CASQRGTGSYEQYF
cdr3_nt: TGTGCCAGCCAAAGAGGTACGGGCTCCTACGAGCAGTACTTC

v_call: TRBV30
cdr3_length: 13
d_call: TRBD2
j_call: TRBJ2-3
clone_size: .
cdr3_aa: CAWSSLAGKAQYF
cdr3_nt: TGTGCCTGGAGTTCCCTAGCGGGGAAGGCGCAGTATTTT

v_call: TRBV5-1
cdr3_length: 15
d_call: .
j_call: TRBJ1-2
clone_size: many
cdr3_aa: CASSLEQGGNYGYTF
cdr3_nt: TGCGCCAGCAGCTTGGAACAGGGCGGGAACTATGGCTACACCTTC

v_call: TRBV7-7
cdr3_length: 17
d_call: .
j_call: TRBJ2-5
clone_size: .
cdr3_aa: CASSLGVWAGAGETQYF
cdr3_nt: TGTGCCAGCAGCTTAGGGGTCTGGGCCGGGGCGGGAGAGACCCAGTACTTC

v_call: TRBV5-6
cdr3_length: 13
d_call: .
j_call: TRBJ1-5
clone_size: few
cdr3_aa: CASSFGGHQPQHF
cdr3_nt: TGTGCCAGCAGCTTCGGGGGCCATCAGCCCCAGCATTTT

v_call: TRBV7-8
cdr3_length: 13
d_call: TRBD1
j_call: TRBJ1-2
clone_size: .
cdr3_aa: CASSLGTGYGYIF
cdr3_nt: TGTGCCAGCAGCTTAGGGACAGGCTATGGCTACATCTTC

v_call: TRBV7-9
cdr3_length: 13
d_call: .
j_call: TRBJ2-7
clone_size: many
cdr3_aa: CASSKEGISEQYF
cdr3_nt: TGTGCCAGCAGCAAAGAGGGTATTAGCGAGCAGTACTTC

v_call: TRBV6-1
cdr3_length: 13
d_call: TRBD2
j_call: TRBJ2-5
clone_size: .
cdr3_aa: CASRSGGEGTQYF
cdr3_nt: TGTGCCTCACGTAGCGGGGGGGAAGGGACCCAGTACTTC

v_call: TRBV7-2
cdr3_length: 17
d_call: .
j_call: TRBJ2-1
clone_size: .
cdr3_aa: CASSLDPAGVRSNEQFF
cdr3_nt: TGTGCCAGCAGCTTAGATCCAGCGGGCGTTAGGAGTAATGAGCAGTTCTTC

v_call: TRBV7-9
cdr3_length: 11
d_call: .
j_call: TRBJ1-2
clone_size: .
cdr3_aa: CASSSTVEYTF
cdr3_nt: TGTGCCAGCAGCTCTACGGTTGAATACACCTTC

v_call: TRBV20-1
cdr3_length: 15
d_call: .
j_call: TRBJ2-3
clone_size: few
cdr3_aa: CSAFYLSQRTDTQYF
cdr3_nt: TGCAGTGCCTTCTACCTTTCTCAGCGGACAGATACGCAGTATTTT

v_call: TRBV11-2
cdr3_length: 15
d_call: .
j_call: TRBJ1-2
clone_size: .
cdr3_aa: CASSLGVGQNYGYTF
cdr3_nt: TGTGCCAGCAGCTTAGGAGTCGGTCAGAACTATGGCTACACCTTC

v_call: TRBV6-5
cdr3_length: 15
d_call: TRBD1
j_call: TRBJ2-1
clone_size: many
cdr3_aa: CASGSLTGIYNEQFF
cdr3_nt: TGTGCCAGCGGATCGCTGACAGGGATCTACAATGAGCAGTTCTTC

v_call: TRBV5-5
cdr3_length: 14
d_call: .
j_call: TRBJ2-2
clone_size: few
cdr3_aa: CASSLAATVGELFF
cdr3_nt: TGTGCCAGCAGCTTGGCCGCGACAGTCGGGGAGCTGTTTTTT

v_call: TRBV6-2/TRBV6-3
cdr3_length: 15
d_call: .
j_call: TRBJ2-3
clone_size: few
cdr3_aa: CAEPRRTAGTDTQYF
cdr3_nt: TGTGCCGAGCCCCGCCGAACTGCTGGCACAGATACGCAGTATTTT

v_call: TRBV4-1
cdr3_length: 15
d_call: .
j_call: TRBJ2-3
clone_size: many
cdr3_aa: CASSQDAGARDTQYF
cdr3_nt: TGCGCCAGCAGCCAAGACGCAGGGGCCAGAGATACGCAGTATTTT

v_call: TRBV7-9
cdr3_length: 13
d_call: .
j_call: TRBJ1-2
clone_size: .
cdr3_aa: CASSGDGNYGYTF
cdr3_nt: TGTGCCAGCAGCGGGGACGGGAACTATGGCTACACCTTC

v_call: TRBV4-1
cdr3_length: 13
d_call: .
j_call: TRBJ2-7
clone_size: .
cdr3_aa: CASGSTSSYEQYF
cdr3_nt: TGCGCCAGCGGCTCCACTAGCTCCTACGAGCAGTACTTC

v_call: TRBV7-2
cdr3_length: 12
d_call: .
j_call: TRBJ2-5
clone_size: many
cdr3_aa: CASSLARETQYF
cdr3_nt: TGCGCCAGCAGCTTGGCCAGGGAGACCCAGTACTTC

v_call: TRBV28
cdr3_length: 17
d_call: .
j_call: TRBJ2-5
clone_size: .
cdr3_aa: CATKKLPGRSFQETQYF
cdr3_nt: TGTGCCACCAAGAAACTACCGGGACGGAGCTTTCAAGAGACCCAGTACTTC

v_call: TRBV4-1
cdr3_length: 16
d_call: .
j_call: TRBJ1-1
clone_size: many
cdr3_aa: CASSQDKRPLGTEAFF
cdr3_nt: TGCGCCAGCAGCCAAGATAAGAGACCCCTGGGGACTGAAGCTTTCTTT

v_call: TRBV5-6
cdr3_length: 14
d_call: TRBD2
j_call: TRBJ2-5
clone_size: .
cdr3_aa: CASNSLAGGIGEYF
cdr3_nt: TGTGCCAGCAACTCACTAGCGGGGGGAATCGGGGAGTACTTC

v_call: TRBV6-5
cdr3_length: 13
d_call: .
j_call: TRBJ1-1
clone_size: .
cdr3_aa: CASSYGIDTEAFF
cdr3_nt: TGTGCCAGCAGTTACGGGATTGACACTGAAGCTTTCTTT

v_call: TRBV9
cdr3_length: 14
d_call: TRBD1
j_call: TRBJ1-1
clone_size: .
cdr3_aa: CASSQGQGVTEAFF
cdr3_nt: TGTGCCAGCAGCCAAGGTCAGGGGGTCACTGAAGCTTTCTTT

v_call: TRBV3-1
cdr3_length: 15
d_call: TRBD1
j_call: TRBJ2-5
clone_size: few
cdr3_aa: CASSPRDSTQETQYF
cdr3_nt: TGTGCCAGCAGCCCTCGGGACAGCACGCAAGAGACCCAGTACTTC

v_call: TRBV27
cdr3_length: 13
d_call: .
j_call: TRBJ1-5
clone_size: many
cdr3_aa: CASSLSTVQPQHF
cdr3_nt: TGTGCCAGCAGTTTATCTACTGTTCAGCCCCAGCATTTT

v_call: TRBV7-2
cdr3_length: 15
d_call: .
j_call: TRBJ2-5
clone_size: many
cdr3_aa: CASSQAGTALETQYF
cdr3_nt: TGTGCCAGCAGCCAGGCCGGGACCGCCTTAGAGACCCAGTACTTC

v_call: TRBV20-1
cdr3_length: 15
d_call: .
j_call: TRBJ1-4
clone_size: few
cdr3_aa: CSARAPQSTNEKLFF
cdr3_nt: TGCAGTGCTAGAGCCCCGCAGTCAACTAATGAAAAACTGTTTTTT

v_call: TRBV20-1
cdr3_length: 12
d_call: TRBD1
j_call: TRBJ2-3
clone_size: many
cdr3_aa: CSARDPGQGKYF
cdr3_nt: TGCAGTGCTAGAGATCCGGGACAGGGAAAGTATTTT

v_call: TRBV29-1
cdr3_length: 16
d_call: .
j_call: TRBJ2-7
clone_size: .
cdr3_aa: CNVEDLTGDLSYEQYF
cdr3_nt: TGCAACGTTGAAGACCTCACAGGGGACTTGTCCTACGAGCAGTACTTC

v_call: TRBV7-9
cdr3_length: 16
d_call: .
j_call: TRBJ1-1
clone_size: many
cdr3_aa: CASSLDSGPGNTEAFF
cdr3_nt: TGTGCCAGCAGCTTAGACTCAGGCCCGGGAAACACTGAAGCTTTCTTT

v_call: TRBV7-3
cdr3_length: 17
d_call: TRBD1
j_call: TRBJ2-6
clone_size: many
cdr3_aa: CASSWTGVLSGANVLTF
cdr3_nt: TGTGCCAGCAGCTGGACAGGGGTCCTCTCTGGGGCCAACGTCCTGACTTTC

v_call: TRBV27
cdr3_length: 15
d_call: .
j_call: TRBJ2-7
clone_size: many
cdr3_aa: CASSLVGGPTYEQYF
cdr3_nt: TGTGCCAGCAGTTTAGTGGGGGGTCCCACCTACGAGCAGTACTTC